Shown below are 16 T cell receptor beta chains from a single sample sequenced in a study of T cell responses to AZD1222 COVID-19 vaccine. TCRdb keeps only in-frame clones here, not all; method: immunoSEQ multiplex PCR. The table records around 140,000 clones, 86% of them present only once. The sample here was peripheral blood, taken 28 days after the second AZD1222 dose. These receptors all stem from an adult who received the AZD1222 COVID-19 vaccine.

The gene calls are TRBV30 and TRBJ2-3, with TRBD2 matching over 13 bases. Germline CDR1 is GTSNPN and CDR2 is SVGIG (reference sequence). This CDR3 is built from 16 residues. V lost 2 bases to trimming and J lost 2 bases; unmatched junction nucleotides: 4. The CDR3 nucleotides are TGTGCCTGGAGTCCCGGACTAGCGGGGGACACAGATACGCAGTATTTT. Amino acids: CAWSPGLAGDTDTQYF.

This clone occurred a few times. The chain recombines TRBV7-9 with TRBJ2-2; D ambiguous. The CDR3 consists of 16 residues. V was shortened by 0 bases and J by 1 base, with 9 bases between the two germline ends. Germline assignment: CDR1 SEHNR and CDR2 FQNEAQ (reference sequence). CDR3 sequence: CASSLAPTQNTGELFF. CDR3 sequence (DNA): TGTGCCAGCAGCTTAGCCCCGACCCAGAACACCGGGGAGCTGTTTTTT.

V usage is TRBV10-1 and J usage is TRBJ2-1; the D gene is possibly TRBD1 (5 bases). V lost 3 bases and J 6 bases, leaving 15 bases between the germline ends. Germline assignment: CDR1 WNHNN and CDR2 SYGVQD (reference sequence). CDR3 size: 15 residues. CDR3 DNA: TGCGCCAGCAGTGATGCGACAGTCTCGGGCAATGAGCAGTTCTTC. It encodes CASSDATVSGNEQFF.

The chain uses TRBV5-4 and TRBJ2-7; maybe TRBD1 (5 bases). Germline V gene data show CDR1 as SGHNT and CDR2 as YYREEE (reference sequence). The CDR3 has 13 residues. V lost 0 bases to trimming and J lost 5 bases, with 9 bases between them. Here the CDR3 reads CASSLGQFNEQYF. CDR3 nucleotide sequence: TGTGCCAGCAGCTTGGGACAGTTTAACGAGCAGTACTTC.

This clone came up once. The chain joins TRBV19 to TRBJ2-5, with D possibly matching TRBD2 (5 bases). This CDR3 has 15 amino acids. Germline V gives CDR1 LNHDA, CDR2 SQIVND (reference sequence). The V end was cut by 1 base, the J end by 1 base, with 10 bases between. The CDR3 reads CASSIGRGPQETQYF. In DNA, the CDR3 is TGTGCCAGTAGTATAGGGCGAGGGCCCCAAGAGACCCAGTACTTC.

This clone was detected a few times. The gene calls are TRBV27 and TRBJ1-2; tentatively, D is TRBD1 (5 bases). CDR3 length equals 16 residues. Germline CDR1 and CDR2: MNHEY and SMNVEV (reference sequence). The V gene lost 0 bases and the J gene lost 4 bases, with 15 bases spanning the gap. The CDR3 sequence: CASSLSTPGKGYGYTF. CDR3 bases: TGTGCCAGCAGTTTATCGACCCCAGGGAAGGGCTATGGCTACACCTTC.

This chain uses TRBV28 with TRBJ1-5; no definite D call. Germline values: CDR1 MDHEN, CDR2 SYDVKM. The V end was cut by 3 bases, the J end by 5 bases, with 8 bases between. The CDR3 length is 13 residues. In DNA form, the CDR3 reads TGTGCCAGCAGTTTGGACGACCATCAGCCCCAGCATTTT. It encodes CASSLDDHQPQHF.

The chain recombines TRBV10-2 with TRBJ1-6; 9 nucleotides line up with TRBD1. Losses at the gene ends were 5 bases for V and 5 bases for J; bases not matched to a gene: 4. The CDR3 contains 15 residues. The germline gives CDR1 WSHSY, CDR2 SAAADI. The CDR3 DNA follows: TGCGCCAGCAGTCGGACAGGGGAGGATAATTCACCCCTCCACTTT. Translation: CASSRTGEDNSPLHF.

CDR3 sequence (DNA): TGTGCCAGCAGTTTCCGGACAGGGGCCGAGCAGTACTTC. Amino acids: CASSFRTGAEQYF. The V call is TRBV12-3 or TRBV12-4, the J call TRBJ2-7; TRBD1 matches at 9 bases. Losses at the gene ends were 3 bases for V and 6 bases for J; bases not matched to a gene: 3. The CDR3 loop spans 13 amino acids.

This clone was seen a single time. The chain combines TRBV7-2 with TRBJ1-1; D call uncertain. Trimming left V 3 bases short and J 1 base short, with 6 bases between. The germline CDR1 and CDR2 sequences are SGHTA and FQGNSA. The CDR3 is 13 residues long. CDR3 coding DNA: TGTGCCAGCAGCTTCTCGTCGAACACTGAAGCTTTCTTT. This sequence encodes CASSFSSNTEAFF. Variable domain in full (rest from reference TRBV7-2 and TRBJ1-1): GAGVSQSPSNKVTEKGKDVELRCDPISGHTALYWYRQSLGQGLEFLIYFQGNSAPDKSGLPSDRFSAERTGGSVSTLTIQRTQQEDSAVYLCASSFSSNTEAFFGQGTRLTVV.

The V gene is TRBV15, the J gene TRBJ1-4, with 10 positions matching TRBD1. Germline CDR1 LNHNV, CDR2 YYDKDF (reference sequence). Trimming removed 3 bases from V and 6 bases from J; junction bases left unmatched: 4. The CDR3 extends over 15 amino acids. The CDR3 DNA follows: TGTGCCACCAGCAGGAGGACAGGGGGTGATGAAAAACTGTTTTTT. It translates to CATSRRTGGDEKLFF.

This clone showed up just once. The chain has TRBV18 and TRBJ1-1; D unresolved. The CDR3 consists of 14 residues. Germline V CDR1 and CDR2: KGHSH, LQKENI. V was cut by 2 bases and J by 0 bases, with 7 bases left in between. CDR3 in DNA: TGTGCCAGCTCACCAGAGATCATGAACACTGAAGCTTTCTTT. Its protein product is CASSPEIMNTEAFF.

The gene calls are TRBV7-9 and TRBJ2-1; TRBD2 aligns across 13 bases. CDR3 length: 16 residues. CDR1 and CDR2 from the germline V gene are SEHNR and FQNEAQ (reference sequence). The J segment lost 9 bases and the V segment lost 6 bases, leaving 11 bases of the junction unmatched. The CDR3 nucleotides read TGTGCCAGCAGAATCCAACTAGCGGGGGGGCCTGGTGAGCAGTTCTTC. This codes for CASRIQLAGGPGEQFF.

In its sample, this clone was seen a few times. The chain is built from TRBV6-6 and TRBJ2-3; a possible D gene is TRBD2 (5 bases). The germline V gene has CDR1 MNHNY and CDR2 SVGAGI (reference sequence). The CDR3 totals 14 residues. V was shortened by 3 bases and J by 3 bases, with 10 bases between the two germline ends. CDR3 in amino acids: CASSYRGSTDTQYF. Written as DNA, the CDR3 is TGTGCCAGCAGTTATAGAGGGTCGACAGATACGCAGTATTTT.

This clone occurred a few times. The chain employs TRBV6-5 and TRBJ1-5; 7 nucleotides agree with TRBD1. Germline V gives CDR1 MNHEY, CDR2 SVGAGI. The V segment lost 6 bases and the J segment 4 bases; nucleotides outside the gene matches: 9. The CDR3 consists of 15 residues. The CDR3 coding sequence is TGTGCCAGCAGAGTCTTGACAGGGACTAATCAGCCCCAGCATTTT. This sequence encodes CASRVLTGTNQPQHF.

This chain uses TRBV18 with TRBJ1-3; TRBD1 matches at 7 bases. CDR3 size: 16 residues. The germline CDR1 and CDR2 sequences are KGHSH and LQKENI. The V gene end was trimmed by 3 bases and the J gene end by 0 bases; junction bases not matched to a gene: 5. CDR3 bases: TGTGCCAGCTCACCCAACAGGGGAGTCTCTGGAAACACCATATATTTT. Protein sequence: CASSPNRGVSGNTIYF.